A single TCR beta chain is shown here with its context. Which antigen it targets is not known. Per-base qualities were not stored, and no clone one base away is much larger. Library creation used PCR. The sequencer was an Illumina HiSeq 2500. To normalize quantification of the TCRbeta repertoire, the TCR libraries were built with molecular barcoding that relied on unique molecular identifiers. The public reads were run again by TCRdb, first through fastp at Q25 and then through MiXCR, and only productive beta chains were kept. Merged by CDR3 protein, the rows form single entries marked with the most common genes and DNA. A total of almost 250,000 distinct CDR3 sequences appear in this sample, more than 20% of them only once. The ten top clones hold about 2.6% of the sample. The sample's treatment or condition label is to be understood as: allogeneic hematopoietic cell transplantation with graft depleted of TCRalphabeta T cells and CD19 B cells. The transplant recipients were children given TCRalphabeta/CD19-depleted allogeneic hematopoietic cell grafts.

This record belongs to a study of T-cell reconstitution after alpha-beta-depleted transplantation in children (dated by TCRdb to 2016 to 2017). A note on the overall study: T-cell immune reconstitution after TCRalphabeta/CD19-depleted allogeneic hematopoietic cell transplantation in children was quantitatively tracked in the study by means of TCR repertoire profiling. Study-wide findings and limitations: In some patients, the high TCRbeta diversity seen at day 60 was put down to recipient T cells and intrathymic progenitors that had survived conditioning. The apparently early recovery of alphabetaT-cell counts about two months after transplant reportedly depended on only several hundred rapidly expanded clones that came from non-depleted graft cells. Over the following months the frequencies of hyperexpanded clones went down, and after one year T-cell counts and TCRbeta diversity were mostly credited to newly produced T cells.

The germline V gene sets CDR1 to SGHTA and CDR2 to FQGNSA. V and J are truncated by 7 bases and 7 bases respectively, leaving an intervening sequence of 14 bases. The CDR3, from cysteine to phenylalanine, totals 14 residues. CDR3 DNA only is kept here, 42 bases in frame from base 1. The V and J genes are TRBV7-2 and TRBJ1-6; TRBD1 is perhaps the D gene, given 5 matching bases. This clonotype was sampled from a girl aged 2 to 10 with Fanconi anemia, due to receive a stem cell transplant. Sequenced here: PBMCs, sampled before TCRalphabeta/CD19-depleted stem cell transplant. CDR3 loop: CASTGGAGNSPLHF. The bases read TGTGCCAGCACCGGTGGGGCAGGGAATTCACCCCTCCACTTT.